This is a list of T cell receptor beta chains from one sample in a study of T cells in Graves' hyperthyroidism and ophthalmopathy. TCRdb redid the calling of the multiplex PCR reads with MiXCR, one entry per CDR3 protein. The repertoire includes some 700,000 distinct CDR3 sequences, 15% to 20% of them detected once, and roughly 16% sits in the top ten. The material sequenced was blood. The receptors originated from a man between 45 and 60 years old with Graves' hyperthyroidism. The CDR3 runs from the conserved cysteine through the conserved F or W. The D gene is left open where the match is weak. Size is stated for part of the rows, as once, few or many counts, or as a class when the clone is expanded.

size: many; J: TRBJ2-2; D: -; V: TRBV28; DNA: TGTGCCAGCAGTTGGGACTCGAACACCGGGGAGCTGTTTTTT; CDR3: CASSWDSNTGELFF
size: few; J: TRBJ2-2; D: TRBD1; V: TRBV20-1; DNA: TGCAGTGCTCCCGGAGTTACAGGGGCCGGGGAGCTGTTTTTT; CDR3: CSAPGVTGAGELFF
size: once; J: TRBJ2-7; D: -; V: TRBV3-1; DNA: TGTGCCAGCAGCCAAGCTCCGGACCGATATTACGAGCAGTACTTC; CDR3: CASSQAPDRYYEQYF
size: many; J: TRBJ2-2; D: TRBD1; V: TRBV20-1; DNA: TGCAGTGCGAGACAGGGAGCGAACACCGGGGAGCTGTTTTTT; CDR3: CSARQGANTGELFF
size: -; J: TRBJ2-2; D: TRBD2; V: TRBV28; DNA: TGTGCCAGCAGTCTTAGCGGGAGGGGCGCGGACACCGGGGAGCTGTTTTTT; CDR3: CASSLSGRGADTGELFF
size: few; J: TRBJ1-3; D: -; V: TRBV29-1; DNA: TGCAGCGTTGAAGACGGAAGGCTTGGAAACACCATATATTTT; CDR3: CSVEDGRLGNTIYF
size: many; J: TRBJ1-1; D: -; V: TRBV6-1; DNA: TGTGCCAGCAGTGAAGCCGGGGGGATTAACACTGAAGCTTTCTTT; CDR3: CASSEAGGINTEAFF
size: -; J: TRBJ2-7; D: TRBD2; V: TRBV12-3/TRBV12-4; DNA: TGTGCCAGCAGAAACCCCATGCGGCTAGCGGGAGGGCGCTACGAGCAGTACTTC; CDR3: CASRNPMRLAGGRYEQYF
size: many; J: TRBJ2-1; D: -; V: TRBV28; DNA: TGTGCCAGCAGTTCCGGCCCCCGATACAATGAGCAGTTCTTC; CDR3: CASSSGPRYNEQFF
size: many; J: TRBJ1-5; D: -; V: TRBV28; DNA: TGTGCCAGCACAGGCTCATCTTACCAGCCCCAGCATTTT; CDR3: CASTGSSYQPQHF
size: many; J: TRBJ1-5; D: -; V: TRBV7-2; DNA: TGTGCCAGCAGCTTGCGGGACGGGGATCAGCCCCAGCATTTT; CDR3: CASSLRDGDQPQHF
size: many; J: TRBJ2-7; D: TRBD2; V: TRBV2; DNA: TGTGCCAGCAGTGAAGAAGCGGGAGGGACCTCCGAGCAGTACTTC; CDR3: CASSEEAGGTSEQYF
size: many; J: TRBJ1-4; D: TRBD1; V: TRBV29-1; DNA: TGCAGCGTTGCCCCGGGACAGGGGGCCGACGAAAAACTGTTTTTT; CDR3: CSVAPGQGADEKLFF
size: many; J: TRBJ2-2; D: -; V: TRBV9; DNA: TGTGCCAGCAGCGTAGCTCGGCAGGGCTTTAGCACCGGGGAGCTGTTTTTT; CDR3: CASSVARQGFSTGELFF
size: few; J: TRBJ2-5; D: -; V: TRBV19; DNA: TGTGCCAGTAGTATAGGCGGTAGCGTGGAGACCCAGTACTTC; CDR3: CASSIGGSVETQYF
size: few; J: TRBJ2-7; D: -; V: TRBV10-3; DNA: TGTGCCATCAGTGAGTCATCCCCAGGCGGGGACTTATTCTACGAGCAGTACTTC; CDR3: CAISESSPGGDLFYEQYF
size: once; J: TRBJ2-2; D: TRBD1; V: TRBV2; DNA: TGTGCCAGCATCGCTGGGACAGACTACACCGGGGAGCTGTTTTTT; CDR3: CASIAGTDYTGELFF
size: many; J: TRBJ2-1; D: -; V: TRBV10-3; DNA: TGTGCCATCAGTGAGTCGCTCAATGAGCAGTTCTTC; CDR3: CAISESLNEQFF
size: -; J: TRBJ1-5; D: -; V: TRBV28; DNA: TGTGCCAGCAGTCCCCGGACAGATTCTAATCAGCCCCAGCATTTT; CDR3: CASSPRTDSNQPQHF
size: few; J: TRBJ2-3; D: -; V: TRBV10-1; DNA: TGCGCCAGCAGCGGAGGGAGGCCAGATACGCAGTATTTT; CDR3: CASSGGRPDTQYF
size: many; J: TRBJ1-6; D: -; V: TRBV2; DNA: TGTGCCAGCAGTGAAAGGGTTTCTAATTCACCCCTCCACTTT; CDR3: CASSERVSNSPLHF
size: few; J: TRBJ2-5; D: -; V: TRBV20-1; DNA: TGCAGTGCTATAGTAGGGGGAGGTGAGACCCAGTACTTC; CDR3: CSAIVGGGETQYF
size: -; J: TRBJ1-5; D: -; V: TRBV19; DNA: TGTGCCAGTAGTGTTGACAGGAACAATCAGCCCCAGCATTTT; CDR3: CASSVDRNNQPQHF
size: many; J: TRBJ2-7; D: -; V: TRBV29-1; DNA: TGCAGCGTTGAAGGGACAGACCCTGATTCCTACGAGCAGTACTTC; CDR3: CSVEGTDPDSYEQYF
size: -; J: TRBJ1-4; D: -; V: TRBV27; DNA: TGTGCCAGCAGTTTATGGAGGGGGGATGAAAAACTGTTTTTT; CDR3: CASSLWRGDEKLFF
size: few; J: TRBJ2-5; D: -; V: TRBV5-1; DNA: TGCGCCAGCAGACGGACGTCCCTAGAGACCCAGTACTTC; CDR3: CASRRTSLETQYF
size: many; J: TRBJ2-3; D: -; V: TRBV10-3; DNA: TGTGCCATCAGTGAGTCCACCCCGGGTACAGATACGCAGTATTTT; CDR3: CAISESTPGTDTQYF
size: few; J: TRBJ1-1; D: -; V: TRBV7-8; DNA: TGTGCCAGCAGCTACCCCGGGAGAGGCTCTTCCGAAGCTTTCTTT; CDR3: CASSYPGRGSSEAFF
size: -; J: TRBJ2-3; D: -; V: TRBV7-8; DNA: TGTGCCAGCAGACAGAGGCCGGCTGGCACAGATACGCAGTATTTT; CDR3: CASRQRPAGTDTQYF
size: many; J: TRBJ2-5; D: -; V: TRBV7-9; DNA: TGTGCCAGCAGCTTAGGGAGAGGGATTGGTCAGTACTTC; CDR3: CASSLGRGIGQYF
size: many; J: TRBJ2-2; D: TRBD1; V: TRBV7-3; DNA: TGTGCCAGCAGCTTTAGACAGGGGAACACCGGGGAGCTGTTTTTT; CDR3: CASSFRQGNTGELFF
size: -; J: TRBJ1-5; D: TRBD1; V: TRBV20-1; DNA: TGCAGTGCTAGAATGGTGGGACAGGTAGGTTGGAGCAATCAGCCCCAGCATTTT; CDR3: CSARMVGQVGWSNQPQHF
size: many; J: TRBJ2-1; D: TRBD1; V: TRBV19; DNA: TGTGCCAGTGGACAGGGGAACCCGGGAGCCTACAATGAGCAGTTCTTC; CDR3: CASGQGNPGAYNEQFF